The sequence of this TCR beta chain was determined in a study of T cells after yellow fever vaccination. Production of TCR cDNA was by 5'RACE template switching, which also added a universal primer site and UMIs. TCRdb independently ran MiXCR on the 5' RACE reads; one entry per CDR3 protein. This table holds approximately 160,000 distinct CDR3 sequences, about 6.2% found once. On this clonotype itself: As yet, its antigen is unknown.

The CDR3 length is 15 residues. The ends were cut back, 3 bases at V and 0 bases at J, with 11 bases in the middle. Points from the study as a whole: Most primary-vaccination clones recurred post-booster (approximately 96% CD4, around 90% CD8). In FACS-sorted repertoires, abundant clonotypes from the bulk population could appear as contaminants.

The specimen comprised CD4+ T cells sorted from PBMCs, sampled on the day of the first yellow fever vaccination. The V and J genes are TRBV12-3 or TRBV12-4 and TRBJ1-1; TRBD1 is a possible D gene (5 bases). The TCR comes from a man aged 18 to 30 who received the YFV17D yellow fever vaccine. The CDR3 reads CASSLAGPLNTEAFF. CDR3 bases: TGTGCCAGCAGTTTGGCAGGGCCTCTGAACACTGAAGCTTTCTTT.